This TCR beta chain was documented in a study of blood T cell repertoires in COVID-19. Across the study: Acute and convalescent COVID-19 samples came from the United States, Italy and Spain. Sources were T cells, B-cell-depleted T cells, or PBMCs; the material itself was cDNA or gDNA.

From germline, CDR1 is MNHEY and CDR2 SMNVEV (reference sequence). The V end lost 3 bases, the J end lost 4 bases, and 13 bases lay between the germline ends. This CDR3 contains 15 residues. Authors' processing steps: Estimates of nucleated cell counts were drawn from the amplification of reference gene primers. Some clones are missing from TCRdb's copy, which holds only in-frame ones; the method was immunoSEQ multiplex PCR. D and trimming come from the DNA, and the V and J calls and clone size come from that table. The data contain 84,000 or so clones, 75% to 90% of them singletons. This clone was observed once.

This sequence originates from a human donor in a cohort sampled during active COVID-19. The V gene is TRBV27, the J gene TRBJ1-5; tentatively, D is TRBD1 (5 bases). The material sequenced was peripheral blood. The CDR3, as DNA: TGTGCCAGCAGTTTGGTGGGGAAGGGGAATCAGCCCCAGCATTTT. Translated: CASSLVGKGNQPQHF.